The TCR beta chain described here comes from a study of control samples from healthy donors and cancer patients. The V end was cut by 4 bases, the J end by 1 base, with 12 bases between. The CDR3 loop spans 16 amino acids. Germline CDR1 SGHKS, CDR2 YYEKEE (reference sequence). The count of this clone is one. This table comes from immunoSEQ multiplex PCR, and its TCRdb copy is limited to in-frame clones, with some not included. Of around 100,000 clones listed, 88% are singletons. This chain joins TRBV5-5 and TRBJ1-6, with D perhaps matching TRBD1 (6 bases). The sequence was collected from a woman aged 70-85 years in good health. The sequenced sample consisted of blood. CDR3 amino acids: CASSLQGGSYNSPLHF. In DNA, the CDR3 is TGTGCCAGCAGCCTACAGGGTGGGTCCTATAATTCACCCCTCCACTTT.